Listed here is a single T cell receptor beta chain. This entry comes from a study of blood T cell repertoires in COVID-19. Whole-study context: The United States, Italy and Spain provided the acute and convalescent COVID-19 samples.

Germline CDR1 and CDR2: MGHRA and YSYEKL. This CDR3 is built from 16 residues. V lost 1 base to trimming and J lost 3 bases; unmatched junction nucleotides: 7. Per the authors' pipeline: By means of reference gene primer amplification, nucleated cell counts were estimated. Clones were sequenced by immunoSEQ multiplex PCR, and TCRdb holds only the in-frame ones, with some missing. That table is the source of V, J and clone size, and D and trimming were worked out from the DNA. The data contain roughly 230,000 clones, 83% of them singletons. The receptor comes from a woman aged 45-65 years with acute or convalescent COVID-19. Sequencing used peripheral blood. The genes are TRBV4-1 and TRBJ1-1; 8 bases fit TRBD1. The CDR3 DNA sequence: TGCGCCAGCAGCCAAGTGGACAGGGCCGTCGACACTGAAGCTTTCTTT. It translates to CASSQVDRAVDTEAFF.